These 4 T cell receptor beta chains were all obtained from the same sample, sequenced in a study of blood T cell repertoires in COVID-19. Sequenced by immunoSEQ multiplex PCR; TCRdb stores in-frame clones only, minus some. The data contain about 97,000 clones, 70% to 80% of them singletons. The sequencing sample was made of peripheral blood. The receptors derive from a man aged 55 to 70 with active or convalescent COVID-19.

V and J are TRBV24-1 and TRBJ2-3; TRBD2 matches at 10 bases. Unmatched junction bases numbered 15, after V lost 3 bases and J lost 4 bases. Germline values: CDR1 KGHDR, CDR2 SFDVKD. The length of the CDR3 is 19 residues. CDR3 region: CATSDPQLAGSRRADTQYF. Written as DNA, the CDR3 is TGTGCCACCAGTGATCCCCAACTAGCGGGATCCCGGCGGGCAGATACGCAGTATTTT.

This clone was recorded only once. V usage is TRBV5-6 and J usage is TRBJ1-6, with 9 bases matching TRBD1. The CDR3 is made up of 16 amino acids. The germline gives CDR1 SGHDT, CDR2 YYEEEE. Trimming removed 4 bases from V and 4 bases from J; junction bases left unmatched: 6. For the CDR3, the DNA is TGTGCCAGCAGCCGGACAGGGGAGCCGTATAATTCACCCCTCCACTTT. This codes for CASSRTGEPYNSPLHF.

The V call is TRBV6-2 or TRBV6-3, the J call TRBJ1-2; the match to TRBD1 covers 7 bases. The ends lost 6 bases at V and 5 bases at J; junction bases unmatched: 6. There are 13 residues in the CDR3. Germline V gene data show CDR1 as MNHEY and CDR2 as SVGEGT. CDR3 loop: CASSRDREYGYTF. CDR3 DNA sequence: TGTGCCAGCAGCCGAGACAGGGAGTATGGCTACACCTTC.

The J gene is TRBJ2-1, the V gene TRBV15; a weak D match, TRBD2 (7 bases). The CDR3 covers 20 residues. V was clipped by 3 bases and J by 4 bases, with 28 bases between them. The germline gives CDR1 LNHNV, CDR2 YYDKDF (reference sequence). The CDR3 DNA reads as TGTGCCACCAGCAGCGGTCTAGCGGAAAACTTTGGAGGGGGGTACAATGAGCAGTTCTTC. As protein: CATSSGLAENFGGGYNEQFF. The full variable domain, with the rest looked up from reference TRBV15 and TRBJ2-1, is DAMVIQNPRYQVTQFGKPVTLSCSQTLNHNVMYWYQQKSSQAPKLLFHYYDKDFNNEADTPDNFQSRRPNTSFCFLDIRSPGLGDTAMYLCATSSGLAENFGGGYNEQFFGPGTRLTVL.